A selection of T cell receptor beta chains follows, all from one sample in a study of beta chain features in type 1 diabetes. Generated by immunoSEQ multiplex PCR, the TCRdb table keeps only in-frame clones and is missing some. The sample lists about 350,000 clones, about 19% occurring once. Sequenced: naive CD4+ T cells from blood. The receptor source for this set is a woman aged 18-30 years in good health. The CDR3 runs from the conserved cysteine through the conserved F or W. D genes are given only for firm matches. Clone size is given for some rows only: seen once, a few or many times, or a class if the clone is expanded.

CASSQEALNSPLHF,TGCGCCAGCAGCCAAGAGGCCTTAAATTCACCCCTCCACTTT,TRBV4-3,TRBJ1-6,NA,NA
CASSQDMGGLAGPKYNEQFF,TGTGCCAGCAGCCAAGATATGGGGGGACTAGCGGGGCCAAAGTACAATGAGCAGTTCTTC,TRBV4-2,TRBJ2-1,NA,TRBD2
CASSKAQMNTEAFF,TGTGCCAGTAGTAAAGCGCAAATGAACACTGAAGCTTTCTTT,TRBV19,TRBJ1-1,NA,NA
CASSSAPTGTASYEQYF,TGTGCCAGCAGCTCAGCTCCGACCGGGACTGCTTCCTACGAGCAGTACTTC,TRBV7-2,TRBJ2-7,few,NA
CSASDIDQPQHF,TGCAGCGCATCGGACATTGATCAGCCCCAGCATTTT,TRBV29-1,TRBJ1-5,few,NA
CASSSPRRNTEAFF,TGTGCCAGCAGCTCCCCGCGAAGGAACACTGAAGCTTTCTTT,TRBV7-9,TRBJ1-1,NA,NA
CASSLPPREQFF,TGTGCCAGCAGCTTGCCCCCCAGGGAGCAGTTCTTC,TRBV5-6,TRBJ2-1,NA,NA
CASSNPGDTIYEQYF,TGCGCCAGCAGCAATCCGGGAGATACCATCTACGAGCAGTACTTC,TRBV4-1,TRBJ2-7,NA,NA
CASSKGGSESSYNEQFF,TGTGCCAGCAGCAAAGGAGGTAGCGAAAGCTCCTACAATGAGCAGTTCTTC,TRBV7-2,TRBJ2-1,few,NA
CASSLRGRGKVSEAFF,TGTGCCAGCAGCCTAAGGGGAAGGGGGAAGGTCTCTGAAGCTTTCTTT,TRBV7-2,TRBJ1-1,NA,NA
CSVVRHRDPLSADTQYF,TGCAGCGTCGTTCGCCACAGGGACCCTTTATCCGCGGATACGCAGTATTTT,TRBV29-1,TRBJ2-3,NA,NA
CASSLTAGQETQYF,TGTGCCAGCAGCTTAACAGCGGGTCAAGAGACCCAGTACTTC,TRBV7-3,TRBJ2-5,NA,NA
CASSWTGTHEQYF,TGTGCCAGCAGCTGGACGGGGACTCACGAGCAGTACTTC,TRBV5-4,TRBJ2-7,NA,NA
CAFTGVGSSYEQYF,TGTGCCTTTACTGGCGTGGGGAGCTCCTACGAGCAGTACTTC,TRBV30,TRBJ2-7,NA,NA
CASSPQLAVSTDTQYF,TGTGCCAGCAGCCCCCAACTGGCGGTTAGCACAGATACGCAGTATTTT,TRBV5-4,TRBJ2-3,few,NA
CASSSSGSTGELFF,TGTGCCAGCAGCAGTAGCGGGAGCACCGGGGAGCTGTTTTTT,TRBV9,TRBJ2-2,few,TRBD2
CASSLAGGLNNEQFF,TGTGCCAGCAGCTTAGCGGGGGGGTTGAACAATGAGCAGTTCTTC,TRBV7-9,TRBJ2-1,NA,TRBD2
CASSVGLAGGELFF,TGTGCCAGCAGCGTAGGTCTAGCGGGAGGGGAGCTGTTTTTT,TRBV9,TRBJ2-2,few,TRBD2
CASSQDPRGRDTQYF,TGCGCCAGCAGCCAAGATCCCAGGGGCAGAGATACGCAGTATTTT,TRBV4-3,TRBJ2-3,NA,NA
CASSRTGDYEQYF,TGTGCCAGCAGTCGGACAGGGGACTACGAGCAGTACTTC,TRBV7-3,TRBJ2-7,NA,TRBD1
CASSLGLAGDEQFF,TGTGCCAGCAGCTTGGGACTAGCGGGAGATGAGCAGTTCTTC,TRBV7-2,TRBJ2-1,few,TRBD2
CASSRTGFERRGEAFF,TGTGCCAGCAGCCGGACAGGGTTCGAGCGGAGGGGAGAAGCTTTCTTT,TRBV5-4,TRBJ1-1,few,TRBD1